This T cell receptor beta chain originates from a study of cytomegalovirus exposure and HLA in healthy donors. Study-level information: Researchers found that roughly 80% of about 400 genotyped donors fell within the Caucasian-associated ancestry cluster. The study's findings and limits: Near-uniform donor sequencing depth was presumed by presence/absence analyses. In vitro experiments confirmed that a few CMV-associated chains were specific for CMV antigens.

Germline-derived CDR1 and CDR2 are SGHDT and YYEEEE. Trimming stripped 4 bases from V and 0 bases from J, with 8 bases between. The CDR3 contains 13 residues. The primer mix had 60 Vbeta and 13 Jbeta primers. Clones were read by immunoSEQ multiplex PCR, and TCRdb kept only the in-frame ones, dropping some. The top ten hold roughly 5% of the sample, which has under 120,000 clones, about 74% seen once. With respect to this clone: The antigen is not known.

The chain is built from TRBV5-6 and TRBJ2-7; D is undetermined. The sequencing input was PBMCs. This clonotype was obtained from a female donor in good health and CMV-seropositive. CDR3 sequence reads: CASSVQHSYEQYF. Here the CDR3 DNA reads TGTGCCAGCAGCGTACAGCACTCCTACGAGCAGTACTTC.